Sequencing of this T cell receptor beta chain was carried out in a study of Graves' ophthalmopathy and Graves' hyperthyroidism. V was shortened by 2 bases and J by 0 bases, with 7 bases between the two germline ends. Germline V gene data show CDR1 as SGHVS and CDR2 as FQNEAQ. There are 14 residues in the CDR3. There are many counts of this clonotype. Amplified TCR beta CDR3 regions were obtained using RNA transcripts as template. Second-round multiplex PCR followed a first-round RT-PCR using HTBI primers. A single record per CDR3 protein comes from TCRdb applying MiXCR to the multiplex PCR reads. Counted here are approximately 700,000 distinct CDR3 sequences, more than 40% occurring once; the ten biggest clones make up more than 2.5%.

This receptor was obtained from an adult man with Graves' ophthalmopathy. Sequences were obtained from peripheral blood. The chain is built from TRBV7-8 and TRBJ1-1; no definite D call. CDR3 amino acids: CASSLRQVNTEAFF. The CDR3 DNA is TGTGCCAGCAGCTTACGGCAGGTGAACACTGAAGCTTTCTTT.